Here is one TCR beta chain with its context. A read error may account for a junction end that differs from germline. These data belong to a study of beta chain features in type 1 diabetes. The isolated RNA, all of it, was reverse transcribed, so expressed TCRB transcripts were what got sequenced. Libraries were prepared by immunoSEQ multiplex PCR; TCRdb keeps only in-frame clonotypes and omits some of them. The sample carries 35,000 or so clones, 64% recorded once. Sequencing input: Tregs from blood. The clonotype originates from a woman in her twenties or thirties in good health.

Written as DNA, the CDR3 is TGTGTCAGCAGCCCCCGGGGACTAGCCAACACCGGGGAGCTGTTTTTT. This encodes CVSSPRGLANTGELFF. This sequence joins TRBV7-8 and TRBJ2-2; 9 positions match TRBD2. Germline values: CDR1 SGHVS, CDR2 FQNEAQ. This CDR3 region has 16 residues.